These 27 T cell receptor beta chains originate from one sample sequenced in a study of blood T cell repertoires in COVID-19. This table comes from immunoSEQ multiplex PCR, and its TCRdb copy is limited to in-frame clones, with some not included. The repertoire consists of more than 250,000 clones, with roughly 86% occurring once and the leading ten covering about 3.6%. The sequencing input was peripheral blood. Every receptor here comes from a man between 18 and 29 years old with active or convalescent COVID-19.

This chain uses TRBV27 with TRBJ2-4; D call uncertain. CDR3 size: 16 residues. Trimming took off 2 bases at V and 0 bases at J, with 11 bases between the two ends. CDR1 and CDR2 from the germline V gene are MNHEY and SMNVEV (reference sequence). The CDR3 DNA is TGTGCCAGCAGTTTACGAAGCCTCCTAGCCAAAAACATTCAGTACTTC. Protein sequence: CASSLRSLLAKNIQYF.

The chain has TRBV30 and TRBJ2-5; D is unclear. V lost 0 bases to trimming and J lost 2 bases, with 4 bases between them. CDR1 is GTSNPN and CDR2 is SVGIG in the germline V gene (reference sequence). The CDR3 loop spans 12 amino acids. CDR3 residues: CAWSVSQETQYF. CDR3 coding DNA: TGTGCCTGGAGTGTGAGTCAAGAGACCCAGTACTTC.

V is TRBV28 and J is TRBJ1-3, with unresolved D. This CDR3 is 15 amino acids long. The V end lost 6 bases, the J end lost 6 bases, and 18 bases lay between the germline ends. Germline V gene lookup returns CDR1 MDHEN and CDR2 SYDVKM. The CDR3 nucleotides are TGTGCCAGCAGCTTTAAAGGCCGGGTGGTAAACACCATATATTTT. It yields the protein CASSFKGRVVNTIYF.

V gene TRBV5-4 combines with J gene TRBJ2-3, with D unclear. Germline lookup yields CDR1 SGHNT and CDR2 YYREEE (reference sequence). Trimming shortened V by 1 base and J by 6 bases, and 12 bases separated the two germline ends. The CDR3 extends over 14 amino acids. Here the CDR3 reads CASSLPGYGDTQYF. CDR3 nucleotide sequence: TGTGCCAGCAGCTTGCCCGGGTACGGGGATACGCAGTATTTT.

V usage is TRBV18 and J usage is TRBJ1-5; the D gene is possibly TRBD1 (5 bases). Germline CDR1 is KGHSH and CDR2 is LQKENI. The CDR3 is 13 amino acids. Trimming left V 2 bases short and J 5 bases short, with 7 bases between. The CDR3 sequence is CASSPGRDQPQHF. The CDR3 nucleotides are TGTGCCAGCTCACCAGGCAGGGATCAGCCCCAGCATTTT. The full variable domain, its missing parts supplied by reference TRBV18 and TRBJ1-5, is NAGVMQNPRHLVRRRGQEARLRCSPMKGHSHVYWYRQLPEEGLKFMVYLQKENIIDESGMPKERFSAEFPKEGPSILRIQQVVRGDSAAYFCASSPGRDQPQHFGDGTRLSIL.

Ten or more counts support this clone. The chain has TRBV27 and TRBJ1-6, with no clear D. The CDR3 loop spans 15 amino acids. V gave up 1 base and J gave up 7 bases, with 11 bases separating them. Looked up from germline, CDR1 is MNHEY and CDR2 is SMNVEV (reference sequence). The DNA of the CDR3 is TGTGCCAGCAGTTTATTGGTGGCCGGGAATTCACCCCTCCACTTT. Amino acid sequence: CASSLLVAGNSPLHF.

The CDR3: CAWSTGLRDEQFF. The CDR3 region has the DNA TGTGCCTGGAGTACGGGCCTGAGGGATGAGCAGTTCTTC. The chain has TRBV30 and TRBJ2-1, with D possibly being TRBD2 (5 bases). Trimming left V 2 bases short and J 8 bases short, with 13 bases between. The CDR3 has 13 residues. Germline CDR1 GTSNPN, CDR2 SVGIG (reference sequence).

This sequence joins TRBV6-5 and TRBJ1-2; TRBD1 might be the D (6 bases). Per the germline V gene, CDR1 is MNHEY and CDR2 is SVGAGI. The CDR3 has 13 amino acids. V was shortened by 7 bases and J by 4 bases, with 13 bases between the two germline ends. The CDR3 region has the DNA TGTGCCAGCAAGCGGGAGGGGGGCTATGGCTACACCTTC. Amino acids: CASKREGGYGYTF.

The chain is built from TRBV6-2 or TRBV6-3 and TRBJ1-6; 7 nucleotides line up with TRBD1. V was pared by 4 bases and J by 8 bases, with 5 bases of the junction left unmatched. The CDR3 runs to 14 residues. Germline V lookup: CDR1 MNHEY, CDR2 SVGEGT. The CDR3 coding sequence is TGTGCCAGCAGTTCCCATCAGGGGGATTCACCCCTCCACTTT. This encodes CASSSHQGDSPLHF.

The J gene is TRBJ2-2, the V gene TRBV7-9; the match to TRBD2 covers 9 bases. The V gene's germline CDR1 is SEHNR and CDR2 FQNEAQ (reference sequence). With V trimmed by 5 bases and J by 6 bases, 10 bases remained unmatched. The CDR3 loop spans 16 amino acids. The CDR3 spells CASSPLSGRGAGELFF. The CDR3 DNA reads TGTGCCAGCAGCCCCCTTAGCGGGAGAGGTGCCGGGGAGCTGTTTTTT.

The chain uses TRBV18 and TRBJ1-1; D ambiguous. The ends were cut back, 1 base at V and 2 bases at J, with 14 bases in the middle. The germline CDR1 and CDR2 sequences are KGHSH and LQKENI. This CDR3 is built from 16 residues. CDR3 amino acids: CASSPRGVVGNTEAFF. In nucleotides, the CDR3 is TGTGCCAGCTCACCACGTGGAGTGGTTGGAAACACTGAAGCTTTCTTT.

In its sample, this clone was seen once. This sequence joins TRBV12-5 and TRBJ1-5; D unclear. V gave up 5 bases and J gave up 3 bases, with 2 bases separating them. The CDR3 length is 11 residues. Germline loops: CDR1 LGHNT, CDR2 FRNRAP. CDR3: CASGHNQPQHF. DNA of the CDR3: TGTGCTAGTGGTCACAATCAGCCCCAGCATTTT.

The J gene is TRBJ1-2, the V gene TRBV5-1; the D gene is possibly TRBD1 (5 bases). Germline V gene data show CDR1 as SGHRS and CDR2 as YFSETQ. The CDR3 consists of 15 residues. Trimming removed 1 base at V and 5 bases at J, with 15 bases between. The DNA of the CDR3 is TGCGCCAGCAGCTTGTCCCTGACAGATAAATATGGCTACACCTTC. The encoded protein is CASSLSLTDKYGYTF.

The J gene is TRBJ2-2, the V gene TRBV9, with 7 nucleotides matching TRBD1. The CDR3 is 18 residues long. J lost 4 bases, V lost 4 bases, and 16 bases had no gene match. Germline CDR1 is SGDLS and CDR2 is YYNGEE. CDR3 loop: CASSPQLSGTAITGELFF. In DNA, the CDR3 is TGTGCCAGCAGCCCACAGTTGTCCGGGACAGCCATCACCGGGGAGCTGTTTTTT.

The chain is built from TRBV5-1 and TRBJ1-4, with a possible D match to TRBD1 (6 bases). Germline-derived CDR1 and CDR2 are SGHRS and YFSETQ. The CDR3 contains 13 residues. Trimming shortened V by 2 bases and J by 11 bases, and 13 bases separated the two germline ends. CDR3: CASSLAQGGKLFF. CDR3 sequence (DNA): TGCGCCAGCAGCTTAGCACAGGGCGGGAAACTGTTTTTT.

The sample holds one count of this clone. The J gene is TRBJ2-3, the V gene TRBV6-5; 9 bases map to TRBD2. The junction had 9 bases not matched to a gene; V was cut back by 7 bases and J by 4 bases. Germline loops: CDR1 MNHEY, CDR2 SVGAGI. The CDR3 is made up of 15 amino acids. The CDR3 DNA sequence: TGTGCCAGCACCGCATTTAGCGGGGGTGCAGATACGCAGTATTTT. This translates into CASTAFSGGADTQYF.

The chain uses TRBV29-1 and TRBJ1-1; no firm D call. Germline V gene lookup returns CDR1 SQVTM and CDR2 ANQGSEA. Trimming removed 6 bases from V and 0 bases from J, with 14 bases in between. This CDR3 spans 14 amino acids. CDR3 loop: CSVLKAPLNTEAFF. CDR3 nucleotide sequence: TGCAGCGTCCTCAAAGCCCCTTTGAACACTGAAGCTTTCTTT.

This sequence joins TRBV6-6 and TRBJ2-6; TRBD1 matches at 9 bases. The CDR3 is made up of 18 amino acids. After removal of 5 bases from V and 0 bases from J, the junction contained 8 bases not matched to a gene. The germline V gene encodes CDR1 MNHNY and CDR2 SVGAGI (reference sequence). The CDR3 sequence is CASSPRTGDASGANVLTF. CDR3 DNA: TGTGCCAGCAGTCCTCGGACAGGGGACGCCTCTGGGGCCAACGTCCTGACTTTC.

CDR3: CASSFGGEAFF. The CDR3 nucleotides read TGCGCCAGCAGCTTCGGCGGAGAAGCTTTCTTT. This sequence joins TRBV5-1 and TRBJ1-1; the D is unclear. V lost 2 bases, J lost 8 bases, and 7 bases lay in between. The CDR3 runs 11 residues. Looked up from germline, CDR1 is SGHRS and CDR2 is YFSETQ.

This clone was picked up a small number of times. The chain has TRBV24-1 and TRBJ2-2, with a possible D match to TRBD2 (5 bases). The CDR3 extends over 14 amino acids. CDR1 is KGHDR, CDR2 SFDVKD, per germline. The ends were cut back, 3 bases at V and 7 bases at J, with 11 bases in the middle. As DNA, the CDR3 is TGTGCCACCAGTGATCGACGGGGTGGCGGGGAGCTGTTTTTT. This codes for CATSDRRGGGELFF.

The J gene is TRBJ2-3, the V gene TRBV7-9, with TRBD2 matching over 8 bases. The germline CDR1 and CDR2 sequences are SEHNR and FQNEAQ (reference sequence). The CDR3 contains 16 residues. The trim removed 8 bases at V and 2 bases at J, leaving 12 bases unmatched. The CDR3 nucleotides are TGTGCCAGCCAAGGGGGTAGCGGGATAGACACAGATACGCAGTATTTT. Residues: CASQGGSGIDTDTQYF.

This rearrangement joins TRBV3-1 (or the pseudogene TRBV3-2) to TRBJ1-2, with a weak D call TRBD1 (5 bases). The CDR3 runs 15 residues. Trimming cost V 1 base and J 2 bases, with 11 bases left between them. Germline CDR1 is LGHDT and CDR2 is YNNKEL (reference sequence). CDR3 residues: CASSQVPGLNYGYTF. The DNA of the CDR3 is TGTGCCAGCAGCCAAGTTCCAGGGCTGAACTATGGCTACACCTTC.

This chain connects TRBV6-5 to TRBJ1-6; D uncertain. Germline V gives CDR1 MNHEY, CDR2 SVGAGI. V was shortened by 7 bases and J by 7 bases, with 17 bases between the two germline ends. This CDR3 spans 15 amino acids. The CDR3 region has the DNA TGTGCCAGCACGGAGGTCAGGATGAACAATTCACCCCTCCACTTT. Protein product: CASTEVRMNNSPLHF.

This clone was seen only once. The rearrangement links TRBV14 to TRBJ2-6, with 8 bases aligning to TRBD1. Trimming removed 3 bases from V and 1 base from J; junction bases left unmatched: 8. CDR1 is SGHDN and CDR2 is FVKESK in the germline V gene. The CDR3 covers 18 residues. For the CDR3, the DNA is TGTGCCAGCAGCCACCGGACAGGGCAAACTTCTGGGGCCAACGTCCTGACTTTC. It specifies CASSHRTGQTSGANVLTF.

This clone was seen repeatedly, ten times or more. Other DNA sequences from this sample encode an identical CDR3 as well. The CDR3, as DNA: TGCAGCGTTGAAGGGGGCTTGGGCAATGAGCAGTTCTTC. Encoded protein: CSVEGGLGNEQFF. The chain links TRBV29-1 to TRBJ2-1, with TRBD1 as a possible D gene (5 bases). V was pared by 1 base and J by 6 bases, with 10 bases between. This CDR3 has 13 residues. Germline CDR1 is SQVTM and CDR2 is ANQGSEA.

The chain combines TRBV4-1 with TRBJ1-4; D perhaps matches TRBD1 (5 bases). Trimming cost V 3 bases and J 4 bases, with 15 bases left between them. Germline V gene data show CDR1 as MGHRA and CDR2 as YSYEKL. The CDR3 has 16 amino acids. This chain's CDR3 is CASSHPGGLGNEKLFF. CDR3 DNA sequence: TGCGCCAGCAGCCACCCGGGGGGGTTAGGTAATGAAAAACTGTTTTTT.

The chain combines TRBV6-5 with TRBJ1-4, with 7 bases aligning to TRBD1. With V trimmed by 6 bases and J by 2 bases, 6 bases remained unmatched. The CDR3 consists of 15 residues. The germline V gene has CDR1 MNHEY and CDR2 SVGAGI. The CDR3 loop reads CASRVQGLTNEKLFF. In DNA, the CDR3 is TGTGCCAGCAGAGTACAGGGGCTGACTAATGAAAAACTGTTTTTT.